This T cell receptor (beta chain) was captured by sequencing in a study of blood T cell repertoires in COVID-19. Germline values: CDR1 SGDLS, CDR2 YYNGEE. With 4 bases clipped from V and 5 bases from J, the junction kept 9 bases outside the gene matches. The length of the CDR3 is 15 residues. Data came from immunoSEQ multiplex PCR; TCRdb stores just in-frame clones and leaves some out. Of about 200,000 clones in the sample, about three quarters are singletons; the top ten hold roughly 6.7%. The rearrangement uses TRBV9 and TRBJ2-3; TRBD2 aligns across 8 bases. The receptor was isolated from a woman in her seventies with acute or convalescent COVID-19. Sequenced material: peripheral blood. The CDR3 sequence is CASSLQGTRKDTQYF. The CDR3 DNA reads TGTGCCAGCAGCCTCCAAGGGACTAGGAAAGATACGCAGTATTTT.